A selection of T cell receptor beta chains follows, all from one sample in a study of cytomegalovirus exposure and HLA in healthy donors. Data came from immunoSEQ multiplex PCR; TCRdb stores just in-frame clones and leaves some out. The sample has roughly 150,000 clones; around 85% are singletons. The source material was PBMCs. Source of these receptors: a boy aged 2 to 9 in good health and CMV-seronegative. CDR3s include the opening cysteine and the closing phenylalanine or tryptophan. The D gene is left open where the match is weak. A clone size is listed for some rows: how often the clone was seen (once, few, many), or a class if it is expanded.

d_gene,v_gene,j_gene,abundance,CDR3aa,CDR3nt
TRBD2,TRBV4-1,TRBJ2-4,NA,CASSRLAGGPRDIQYF,TGCGCCAGCAGCCGACTAGCGGGAGGCCCACGTGACATTCAGTACTTC
NA,TRBV6-1,TRBJ2-4,NA,CASSMQGGNIQYF,TGTGCCAGCAGCATGCAGGGGGGAAACATTCAGTACTTC
TRBD2,TRBV10-3,TRBJ2-6,NA,CAISENGGGWPGANVLTF,TGTGCCATCAGTGAGAACGGGGGGGGTTGGCCTGGGGCCAACGTCCTGACTTTC
NA,TRBV7-9,TRBJ1-6,NA,CSSSIYPGTSNSPLHF,TGTTCCAGCAGTATTTATCCCGGGACATCTAATTCACCCCTCCACTTT
NA,TRBV27,TRBJ2-3,NA,CASRESGSLPSTDTQYF,TGTGCCAGCAGGGAATCGGGAAGCCTCCCCAGCACAGATACGCAGTATTTT
NA,TRBV6-1,TRBJ1-1,NA,CASSEGSRVGTEAFF,TGTGCCAGCAGTGAAGGGTCTCGGGTGGGCACTGAAGCTTTCTTT
TRBD2,TRBV4-1,TRBJ2-5,NA,CASSQELGLVTETQYF,TGCGCCAGCAGCCAAGAATTGGGACTAGTGACAGAGACCCAGTACTTC
NA,TRBV7-9,TRBJ1-5,NA,CASSLPGGEGEKVYQPQHF,TGTGCCAGCAGCTTACCCGGGGGGGAGGGGGAGAAAGTTTATCAGCCCCAGCATTTT
NA,TRBV5-1,TRBJ2-7,NA,CASSGSGQSSYEQYF,TGCGCCAGCAGCGGTTCAGGACAGTCCTCCTACGAGCAGTACTTC
TRBD1,TRBV7-9,TRBJ1-4,once,CASSLLRGEDEKLFF,TGTGCCAGCAGCTTACTCAGGGGGGAGGATGAAAAACTGTTTTTT
TRBD1,TRBV5-1,TRBJ1-6,NA,CASSLATTGSLLGSPLHF,TGCGCCAGCAGCTTGGCTACGACAGGGAGCCTTCTAGGTTCACCCCTCCACTTT
TRBD1,TRBV7-9,TRBJ2-7,NA,CASSPGYRGNEQYF,TGTGCCAGCAGCCCAGGTTACAGGGGAAACGAGCAGTACTTC
NA,TRBV19,TRBJ1-4,NA,CASSITGMPNEKLFF,TGTGCCAGTAGTATAACGGGGATGCCTAATGAAAAACTGTTTTTT
NA,TRBV15,TRBJ1-5,NA,CATSRVGGLGSQHF,TGTGCCACCAGCAGAGTAGGGGGTTTAGGATCCCAGCATTTT
NA,TRBV28,TRBJ1-6,NA,CASSFTGSYNSPLHF,TGTGCCAGCAGTTTTACCGGTTCCTATAATTCACCCCTCCACTTT
NA,TRBV28,TRBJ2-5,NA,CASGQASGLQETQYF,TGTGCCAGCGGTCAGGCGTCGGGACTCCAAGAGACCCAGTACTTC
TRBD1,TRBV10-2,TRBJ2-7,NA,CASAGTGRHEQYF,TGCGCCAGCGCAGGGACAGGGCGGCACGAGCAGTACTTC
TRBD2,TRBV2,TRBJ2-6,NA,CASSERFGGGSGANVLTF,TGTGCCAGCAGTGAACGATTTGGGGGGGGAAGTGGGGCCAACGTCCTGACTTTC
TRBD1,TRBV6-6,TRBJ1-3,NA,CASLGTASGNTIYF,TGTGCCAGCTTAGGGACAGCTTCTGGAAACACCATATATTTT
TRBD1,TRBV4-1,TRBJ2-7,NA,CASSQWDRGNEQYF,TGCGCCAGCAGCCAATGGGACAGGGGTAACGAGCAGTACTTC
TRBD2,TRBV7-9,TRBJ2-2,NA,CAGFDGLTSGTKGWELFF,TGTGCGGGATTTGATGGTTTGACTAGCGGTACAAAAGGCTGGGAGCTGTTTTTT
NA,TRBV6-5,TRBJ1-2,NA,CATLIGGDQGYTF,TGTGCCACCCTGATTGGGGGGGACCAAGGCTACACCTTC
NA,TRBV7-8,TRBJ2-5,NA,CASSLTRGFAETQYF,TGTGCCAGCAGCTTAACCAGGGGATTTGCAGAGACCCAGTACTTC
TRBD1,TRBV14,TRBJ2-1,NA,CASSPPLTGYNEQFF,TGTGCCAGCAGCCCACCGCTGACAGGGTACAATGAGCAGTTCTTC
NA,TRBV5-3,TRBJ2-7,NA,CARSSHARYEQYF,TGTGCCAGAAGCTCCCATGCCAGGTACGAGCAGTACTTC
NA,TRBV19,TRBJ1-1,NA,CASSMGMGGLRTEAFF,TGTGCCAGTAGTATGGGTATGGGGGGGCTCCGCACTGAAGCTTTCTTT
TRBD2,TRBV4-1,TRBJ2-1,NA,CASSIAGENEQFF,TGCGCCAGCAGCATAGCGGGAGAGAATGAGCAGTTCTTC
TRBD1,TRBV2,TRBJ2-1,NA,CASSERGQGHEQFF,TGTGCCAGCAGTGAACGGGGACAGGGTCATGAGCAGTTCTTC
TRBD1,TRBV5-1,TRBJ1-3,once,CASSLAMTGGFGNTIYF,TGCGCCAGCAGCTTGGCCATGACAGGGGGCTTCGGAAACACCATATATTTT
TRBD1,TRBV7-6,TRBJ2-7,NA,CASSSLISSGQGNYEQYF,TGTGCCAGCAGCTCGTTAATTTCCAGTGGACAGGGTAACTACGAGCAGTACTTC
NA,TRBV19,TRBJ1-1,NA,CASSWAPDIPTEAFF,TGTGCCAGTAGTTGGGCACCCGACATCCCCACTGAAGCTTTCTTT
NA,TRBV6-5,TRBJ1-2,NA,CASSLATGHYGYTF,TGTGCCAGCAGCTTGGCGACAGGTCACTATGGCTACACCTTC
TRBD1,TRBV2,TRBJ2-7,NA,CASEPRDRTDEQYF,TGTGCCAGCGAACCCCGGGACAGGACCGACGAGCAGTACTTC
NA,TRBV30,TRBJ1-2,NA,CAWSVTVNYGYTF,TGTGCCTGGAGTGTAACAGTGAACTATGGCTACACCTTC
TRBD2,TRBV6-5,TRBJ2-7,NA,CASSGTSRSYEQYF,TGTGCCAGCAGTGGGACTAGCCGCTCCTACGAGCAGTACTTC
NA,TRBV16,TRBJ1-1,few,CASSQLNREAFF,TGTGCCAGCAGCCAATTGAACCGGGAAGCTTTCTTT
NA,TRBV7-9,TRBJ2-1,NA,CASSFADRSNNEQFF,TGTGCCAGCAGCTTCGCTGACAGATCAAACAATGAGCAGTTCTTC
TRBD2,TRBV4-2,TRBJ2-7,NA,CASSQDPLGAGGWYEQYF,TGTGCCAGCAGCCAAGATCCCCTTGGGGCGGGAGGATGGTACGAGCAGTACTTC